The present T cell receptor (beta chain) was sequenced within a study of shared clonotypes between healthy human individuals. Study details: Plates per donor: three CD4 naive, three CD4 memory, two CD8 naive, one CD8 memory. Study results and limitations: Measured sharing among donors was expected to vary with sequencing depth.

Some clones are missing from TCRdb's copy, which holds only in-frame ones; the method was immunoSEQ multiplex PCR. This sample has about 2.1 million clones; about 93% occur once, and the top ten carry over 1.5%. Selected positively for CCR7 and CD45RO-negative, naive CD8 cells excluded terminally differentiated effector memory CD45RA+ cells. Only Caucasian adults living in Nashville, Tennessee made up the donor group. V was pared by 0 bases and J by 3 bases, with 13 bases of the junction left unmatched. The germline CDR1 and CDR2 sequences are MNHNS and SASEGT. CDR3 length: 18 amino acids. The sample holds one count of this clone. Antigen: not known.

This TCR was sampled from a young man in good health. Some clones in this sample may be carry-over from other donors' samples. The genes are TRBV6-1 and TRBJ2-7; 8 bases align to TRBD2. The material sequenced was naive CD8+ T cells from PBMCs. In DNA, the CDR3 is TGTGCCAGCAGTGAAGCCGTCACCAAGCGGGAGACCAACTACGAGCAGTACTTC. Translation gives CASSEAVTKRETNYEQYF.